The clone carrying this T cell receptor (beta chain) has a handful of counts. The antigen is unknown. 13 Jbeta primers and 60 Vbeta primers were used for the PCR. Assay: immunoSEQ multiplex PCR; the TCRdb copy retains only in-frame clones and omits some. The table records over 95,000 clones, roughly 76% of them present only once. The source of the sample is a study of cytomegalovirus exposure and HLA in healthy donors. Study results and limitations: Later findings reportedly placed an Asian-associated ancestry cluster below the 666-donor mean for N-insertions. Cytomegalovirus association was listed for 164 TCR beta chains.

Sequencing was performed on PBMCs. The clonotype comes from a middle-aged woman in good health and CMV-seropositive.

The CDR3 sequence is CASSPTSSGVPEAFF. CDR3 DNA sequence: TGTGCCAGCAGCCCGACGTCGTCGGGGGTCCCTGAAGCTTTCTTT. The chain couples TRBV9 to TRBJ1-1; possible D gene TRBD1, 5 bases. The ends were cut back, 4 bases at V and 6 bases at J, with 19 bases in the middle. CDR1 and CDR2 (germline): SGDLS, YYNGEE. The CDR3 consists of 15 residues. The variable domain in full, completed from reference TRBV9 and TRBJ1-1, reads DSGVTQTPKHLITATGQRVTLRCSPRSGDLSVYWYQQSLDQGLQFLIQYYNGEERAKGNILERFSAQQFPDLHSELNLSSLELGDSALYFCASSPTSSGVPEAFFGQGTRLTVV.